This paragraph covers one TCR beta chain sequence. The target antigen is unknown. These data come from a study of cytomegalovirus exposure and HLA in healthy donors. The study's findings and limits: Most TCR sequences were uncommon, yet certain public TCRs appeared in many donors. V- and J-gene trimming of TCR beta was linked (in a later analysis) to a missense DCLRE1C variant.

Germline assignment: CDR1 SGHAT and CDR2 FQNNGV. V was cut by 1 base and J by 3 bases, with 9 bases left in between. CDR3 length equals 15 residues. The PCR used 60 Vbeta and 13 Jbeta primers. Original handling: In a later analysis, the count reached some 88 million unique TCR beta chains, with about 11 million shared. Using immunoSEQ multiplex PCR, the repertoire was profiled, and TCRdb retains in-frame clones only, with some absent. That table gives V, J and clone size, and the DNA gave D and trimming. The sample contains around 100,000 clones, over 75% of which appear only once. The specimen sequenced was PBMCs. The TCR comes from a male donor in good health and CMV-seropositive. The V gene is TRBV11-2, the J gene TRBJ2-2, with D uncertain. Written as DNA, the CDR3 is TGTGCCAGCAGCTTAGGCGTCCGCCACACCGGGGAGCTGTTTTTT. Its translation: CASSLGVRHTGELFF.